This TCR beta chain was identified in a study of shared clonotypes between healthy human individuals. About the study: Three plates were used per donor for CD4 naive, three for CD4 memory, two for CD8 naive and one for CD8 memory. Study findings and constraints: Clonotype sharing among the donors was expected to vary with sequencing depth.

The germline CDR1 and CDR2 sequences are SGDLS and YYNGEE. V shed 3 bases and J shed 3 bases, with 10 bases lying between them. The CDR3 runs to 13 residues. Study processing details: ImmunoSEQ junction-only sequences lacked quality scores, so their filtering differed. This table comes from immunoSEQ multiplex PCR, and its TCRdb copy is limited to in-frame clones, with some not included. That table gives V, J and clone size, and the DNA gave D and trimming. Of 2 million or so clones in the sample, roughly 94% are singletons; the top ten hold about 1.1%. The naive CD8 subset, CD45RO-negative cells positively selected for CCR7, excluded terminally differentiated effector memory CD45RA+ cells. Points on this clone: Its specificity is unknown.

This TCR was recovered from a man aged 18 to 30 in good health. Sequencing was performed on naive CD8+ T cells sorted from blood. The chain recombines TRBV9 with TRBJ2-7; D is possibly TRBD2 (6 bases). The CDR3 is CASSAGSNYEQYF. The CDR3 nucleotides are TGTGCCAGCAGCGCCGGGAGCAACTACGAGCAGTACTTC.